Each of the 15 T cell receptor beta chains below was sequenced from the same sample in a study of blood T cell repertoires in COVID-19. Clones were read by immunoSEQ multiplex PCR, and TCRdb kept only the in-frame ones, dropping some. The sample has 60,000 to 80,000 clones, 84% seen once. The sequenced sample was peripheral blood. The receptors stem from a man over 45 with active COVID-19.

This clone was detected only a few times. The chain employs TRBV4-1 and TRBJ2-4; D may be TRBD2 (6 bases). The germline V gene has CDR1 MGHRA and CDR2 YSYEKL. The CDR3 sequence is 16 residues long. Trimming took 0 bases from V and 0 from J, leaving 9 bases between them. The CDR3 is CASSQEGGPAKNIQYF. For the CDR3, the DNA is TGCGCCAGCAGCCAAGAGGGGGGTCCAGCCAAAAACATTCAGTACTTC.

The CDR3 DNA follows: TGTGCCAGCAGCCCCTCGGGACAGGGGTACGAGCAGTACTTC. It specifies CASSPSGQGYEQYF. This chain links TRBV7-2 with TRBJ2-7, with 10 bases matching TRBD1. The CDR3 has 14 amino acids. V lost 5 bases to trimming and J lost 4 bases; unmatched junction nucleotides: 5. Germline CDR1 and CDR2: SGHTA and FQGNSA.

The V and J genes are TRBV4-1 and TRBJ2-7; 9 bases fit TRBD2. V was clipped by 1 base and J by 2 bases; unmatched bases: 6. CDR1 and CDR2 (germline): MGHRA, YSYEKL. This CDR3 is built from 16 residues. The CDR3 region is CASSQGLGLAAYEQYF. In DNA form, the CDR3 reads TGCGCCAGCAGCCAAGGTCTGGGACTAGCAGCCTACGAGCAGTACTTC.

This sequence joins TRBV6-5 and TRBJ1-3; 8 nucleotides match TRBD1. The CDR3 is 15 residues long. CDR1 MNHEY and CDR2 SVGAGI come from the germline V gene. The junction had 4 bases not matched to a gene; V was cut back by 2 bases and J by 4 bases. CDR3 loop: CASSYGRGPGNTIYF. The CDR3 nucleotides read TGTGCCAGCAGTTACGGCAGGGGGCCGGGAAACACCATATATTTT.

This chain joins TRBV28 and TRBJ1-2; perhaps TRBD1 as D (5 bases). Germline V gene data show CDR1 as MDHEN and CDR2 as SYDVKM. Trimming took off 3 bases at V and 2 bases at J, with 7 bases between the two ends. CDR3 length: 13 residues. CDR3 protein: CASSLPGNYGYTF. The CDR3, as DNA: TGTGCCAGCAGTTTGCCAGGGAACTATGGCTACACCTTC.

V usage is TRBV2 and J usage is TRBJ2-3; 8 positions agree with TRBD2. The CDR3 totals 15 residues. Trimming took 2 bases from V and 4 from J; bases not matched to a gene: 5. Germline lookup yields CDR1 SNHLY and CDR2 FYNNEI. DNA for the CDR3: TGTGCCAGCAGTGAAAGTCGGGGGGGGGCAGATACGCAGTATTTT. Its protein is CASSESRGGADTQYF. Supplemented by reference TRBV2 and TRBJ2-3, the full variable domain reads EPEVTQTPSHQVTQMGQEVILRCVPISNHLYFYWYRQILGQKVEFLVSFYNNEISEKSEIFDDQFSVERPDGSNFTLKIRSTKLEDSAMYFCASSESRGGADTQYFGPGTRLTVL.

This sequence joins TRBV30 and TRBJ1-5; 7 bases align to TRBD1. Germline values: CDR1 GTSNPN, CDR2 SVGIG (reference sequence). The CDR3 is made up of 17 amino acids. J gave up 6 bases and V 2 bases, and 16 bases lay outside the gene matches. The CDR3 loop is CAWSPTTGEPEVQPQHF. CDR3 bases: TGTGCCTGGAGTCCGACAACAGGGGAACCGGAGGTTCAGCCCCAGCATTTT.

The chain is built from TRBV6-1 and TRBJ1-5; the D gene is possibly TRBD1 (5 bases). The CDR3 has 15 amino acids. V was pared by 2 bases and J by 3 bases, with 11 bases between. The germline gives CDR1 MNHNS, CDR2 SASEGT. CDR3 coding DNA: TGTGCCAGCAGTGAAAGCGGGGGGGTCAATCAGCCCCAGCATTTT. It is translated as CASSESGGVNQPQHF.

The CDR3 here is CASSVAELDTQYF. The CDR3 DNA is TGTGCCAGCAGCGTAGCGGAGCTAGATACGCAGTATTTT. This rearrangement joins TRBV9 to TRBJ2-3; D gene unclear. CDR1 and CDR2 (germline): SGDLS, YYNGEE. The CDR3 is made up of 13 amino acids. Trimming removed 0 bases from V and 5 bases from J, with 7 bases in between. Filled out from reference TRBV9 and TRBJ2-3, the complete variable domain reads DSGVTQTPKHLITATGQRVTLRCSPRSGDLSVYWYQQSLDQGLQFLIQYYNGEERAKGNILERFSAQQFPDLHSELNLSSLELGDSALYFCASSVAELDTQYFGPGTRLTVL.

This clone was picked up one time. The chain recombines TRBV7-2 with TRBJ2-1, with 9 positions matching TRBD2. V lost 6 bases and J lost 2; bases outside the gene matches: 5. The CDR3 consists of 15 residues. The V gene's germline CDR1 is SGHTA and CDR2 FQGNSA. In DNA form, the CDR3 reads TGTGCCAGCAGTCTGACTAGCGGCCCCTACAATGAGCAGTTCTTC. It is translated as CASSLTSGPYNEQFF.

V and J are TRBV7-8 and TRBJ1-5, with TRBD1 identical over 9 bases. J was trimmed by 7 bases and V by 4 bases; bases with no gene match: 5. Germline V gene sequence: CDR1 SGHVS, CDR2 FQNEAQ. The CDR3 totals 14 residues. The chain's CDR3 is CASSSTGGDQPQHF. In DNA form, the CDR3 reads TGTGCCAGCAGCTCAACAGGGGGCGACCAGCCCCAGCATTTT. Variable domain in full (rest from reference TRBV7-8 and TRBJ1-5): GAGVSQSPRYKVAKRGQDVALRCDPISGHVSLFWYQQALGQGPEFLTYFQNEAQLDKSGLPSDRFFAERPEGSVSTLKIQRTQQEDSAVYLCASSSTGGDQPQHFGDGTRLSIL.

This chain connects TRBV6-5 to TRBJ1-1; 7 positions match TRBD1. CDR3 length equals 14 residues. V was pared by 6 bases and J by 1 base, with 5 bases of the junction left unmatched. Germline V lookup: CDR1 MNHEY, CDR2 SVGAGI. CDR3 in amino acids: CASRSTGTNTEAFF. CDR3 nucleotides: TGTGCCAGCAGGTCGACAGGGACGAACACTGAAGCTTTCTTT.

The V call is TRBV19, the J call TRBJ2-1, with 13 bases lining up with TRBD2. The CDR3 runs to 12 residues. Germline V gene sequence: CDR1 LNHDA, CDR2 SQIVND (reference sequence). Trimming cost V 10 bases and J 10 bases; bases outside gene matches: 4. The CDR3: CATGTSGNEQFF. CDR3 coding DNA: TGTGCCACCGGGACTAGCGGGAACGAGCAGTTCTTC. Together with reference TRBV19 and TRBJ2-1, the CDR3 gives the full variable domain: DGGITQSPKYLFRKEGQNVTLSCEQNLNHDAMYWYRQDPGQGLRLIYYSQIVNDFQKGDIAEGYSVSREKKESFPLTVTSAQKNPTAFYLCATGTSGNEQFFGPGTRLTVL.

V usage is TRBV2 and J usage is TRBJ2-5; 7 nucleotides align to TRBD1. V lost 7 bases to trimming and J lost 7 bases; unmatched junction nucleotides: 12. This CDR3 comprises 14 residues. CDR1 is SNHLY, CDR2 FYNNEI, per germline. This chain's CDR3 is CASTAGQGVWTQYF. CDR3 DNA: TGTGCCAGCACGGCAGGTCAGGGGGTTTGGACCCAGTACTTC.

This clone was detected once. This rearrangement joins TRBV12-3 or TRBV12-4 to TRBJ1-2; 9 bases map to TRBD1. The trim removed 6 bases at V and 12 bases at J, leaving 5 bases unmatched. CDR3 length: 11 amino acids. Here the CDR3 reads CASSRGQGNTF. The DNA of the CDR3 is TGTGCCAGCAGCCGGGGACAGGGAAACACCTTC.